Below are 5 T cell receptor beta chains sequenced from a single sample in a study of CD4+ T cells in melanoma. The data were produced by immunoSEQ multiplex PCR, yet TCRdb's version contains in-frame clones alone and is incomplete. Here the sample spans around 55,000 clones, over 60% being singletons. Sequencing was done on a sample of tumor tissue. These receptors came from a human donor with melanoma.

This rearrangement joins TRBV7-9 to TRBJ2-7; D unresolved. V was cut by 5 bases and J by 2 bases, with 13 bases left in between. The CDR3 runs to 14 residues. In germline, CDR1 is SEHNR, CDR2 FQNEAQ (reference sequence). CDR3 loop: CASSQRVEAYEQYF. The CDR3, as DNA: TGTGCCAGCAGCCAAAGGGTAGAGGCCTACGAGCAGTACTTC. Together with reference TRBV7-9 and TRBJ2-7, the CDR3 gives the full variable domain: DTGVSQNPRHKITKRGQNVTFRCDPISEHNRLYWYRQTLGQGPEFLTYFQNEAQLEKSRLLSDRFSAERPKGSFSTLEIQRTEQGDSAMYLCASSQRVEAYEQYFGPGTRLTVT.

V gene TRBV6-4 combines with J gene TRBJ2-1, with a possible D match to TRBD2 (7 bases). Trimming removed 4 bases from V and 10 bases from J, with 26 bases in between. In germline, CDR1 is MRHNA, CDR2 SNTAGT. The CDR3 runs to 17 residues. The CDR3 coding sequence is TGTGCCAGCAGTGGGCGGGGGCCGGGGGGCCCCTCATCCGAGCAGTTCTTC. It is translated as CASSGRGPGGPSSEQFF.

This clone was seen just once. The J gene is TRBJ2-5, the V gene TRBV7-2; TRBD2 matches 10 bases. CDR3 length: 15 amino acids. Germline loops: CDR1 SGHTA, CDR2 FQGNSA. The ends lost 1 base at V and 4 bases at J; junction bases unmatched: 3. The CDR3 reads CASSLGAGGSETQYF. The CDR3 DNA is TGTGCCAGCAGCTTAGGAGCGGGGGGGTCAGAGACCCAGTACTTC. The full variable domain, completed using reference TRBV7-2 and TRBJ2-5, is GAGVSQSPSNKVTEKGKDVELRCDPISGHTALYWYRQSLGQGLEFLIYFQGNSAPDKSGLPSDRFSAERTGGSVSTLTIQRTQQEDSAVYLCASSLGAGGSETQYFGPGTRLLVL.

This chain links TRBV2 with TRBJ2-1, with 7 bases aligning to TRBD1. Losses at the gene ends were 4 bases for V and 1 base for J; bases not matched to a gene: 10. Germline V gene lookup returns CDR1 SNHLY and CDR2 FYNNEI. The CDR3 contains 17 residues. The CDR3 reads CASSGQNRGSSYNEQFF. CDR3 in DNA: TGTGCCAGCAGTGGCCAGAACAGGGGTTCGTCCTACAATGAGCAGTTCTTC.

By its share, this clone is medium-sized. The chain has TRBV30 and TRBJ2-7, with D hard to call. Germline V CDR1 and CDR2: GTSNPN, SVGIG (reference sequence). The CDR3 covers 11 residues. The V end lost 5 bases, the J end lost 2 bases, and 7 bases lay between the germline ends. The CDR3 coding sequence is TGTGCCTGGGACGCTCCCTACGAGCAGTACTTC. Encoded protein: CAWDAPYEQYF.